This T cell receptor beta chain was observed in a study of blood T cell repertoires in COVID-19. As for the study in general: Nucleic acid was either cDNA or gDNA, and it came from T cells, B-cell-depleted T cells, or PBMCs.

Here immunoSEQ multiplex PCR was the method, and the copy in TCRdb shows in-frame clones only, minus some. This table has roughly 88,000 clones, about 89% appearing once. The receptor was derived from a woman aged 45-59 years in a cohort sampled during active COVID-19. Sequencing was done on a sample of peripheral blood.

CDR3 in amino acids: CASLGAGETYEQYF. CDR3 bases: TGTGCCAGTCTGGGGGCGGGAGAGACCTACGAGCAGTACTTC. The rearrangement links TRBV6-5 to TRBJ2-7, with D maybe TRBD2 (7 bases). Germline V gives CDR1 MNHEY, CDR2 SVGAGI. The CDR3 covers 14 residues. Trimming removed 9 bases at V and 2 bases at J, with 17 bases between.